These 19 T cell receptor beta chains came from one sample sequenced in a study of blood T cell repertoires in COVID-19. The protocol was immunoSEQ multiplex PCR, while the TCRdb copy is restricted to in-frame clones and leaves out a portion. The sample includes approximately 81,000 clones, about 89% of them seen just once. The material sequenced was PBMCs or T cells enriched from blood (not recorded which). Receptors originate from a woman between 50 and 59 years old with acute COVID-19.

This chain uses TRBV3-1 (or the pseudogene TRBV3-2) with TRBJ1-2; TRBD1 might be the D (5 bases). CDR1 and CDR2 (germline): LGHDT, YNNKEL (reference sequence). The V end lost 0 bases, the J end lost 8 bases, and 13 bases lay between the germline ends. The CDR3 consists of 14 residues. CDR3 sequence: CASSQELLGVGYTF. As DNA, the CDR3 is TGTGCCAGCAGCCAAGAGCTGCTAGGGGTGGGCTACACCTTC.

The V call is TRBV9, the J call TRBJ2-2, with 8 bases lining up with TRBD2. The germline V gene has CDR1 SGDLS and CDR2 YYNGEE. The V and J ends lost 0 bases and 6 bases, in that order; junction bases with no gene match: 1. The CDR3 has 14 amino acids. DNA for the CDR3: TGTGCCAGCAGCGTAGGGACTAGCTCCGGGGAGCTGTTTTTT. Protein: CASSVGTSSGELFF.

This clone was counted a single time. CDR3 nucleotide sequence: TGTGCCATCAGTGAGTCGCCAACGGGTTATAGCAATCAGCCCCAGCATTTT. It encodes CAISESPTGYSNQPQHF. The rearrangement joins TRBV10-3 to TRBJ1-5; D unclear. Germline V gene sequence: CDR1 ENHRY, CDR2 SYGVKD. V was trimmed by 0 bases and J by 0 bases, leaving 12 bases between them. The CDR3 is made up of 17 amino acids.

The J gene is TRBJ1-3, the V gene TRBV3-1 (or the pseudogene TRBV3-2); no reliable D call. V lost 0 bases and J 0 bases, leaving 15 bases between the germline ends. The CDR3 covers 18 residues. The germline CDR1 and CDR2 sequences are LGHDT and YNNKEL (reference sequence). CDR3 residues: CASSQDLLGDYSGNTIYF. Written as DNA, the CDR3 is TGTGCCAGCAGCCAAGACTTATTAGGAGACTACTCTGGAAACACCATATATTTT.

The V gene is TRBV5-8, the J gene TRBJ2-5, with 7 bases fitting TRBD2. Germline-derived CDR1 and CDR2 are SGHTS and YDEGEE. This CDR3 has 17 residues. With V trimmed by 1 base and J by 2 bases, 11 bases remained unmatched. For the CDR3, the DNA is TGTGCCAGCAGCTTGTCCTGGGGGAGGGTATCTCAAGAGACCCAGTACTTC. It yields the protein CASSLSWGRVSQETQYF.

The chain links TRBV19 to TRBJ1-1; a weak D match, TRBD1 (6 bases). Between the trimmed V and J ends, which lost 2 bases and 1 base, there was a span of 11 bases. The CDR3 contains 15 residues. Per germline, CDR1 LNHDA and CDR2 SQIVND (reference sequence). CDR3 in DNA: TGTGCCAGTAGTATACAGGGACACCAGAACACTGAAGCTTTCTTT. Protein sequence: CASSIQGHQNTEAFF.

This chain links TRBV21-1 with TRBJ2-5; the table's D call of TRBD2 was not tested on the DNA. TRBV21-1 is flagged as a pseudogene. The length of the CDR3 is 15 residues. The CDR3: CASSLGWDSQETQYF. Written as DNA, the CDR3 is TGTGCCAGCAGCCTTGGTTGGGACTCGCAAGAGACCCAGTACTTC.

In its sample, this clone was seen once. V usage is TRBV6-5 and J usage is TRBJ2-3; tentatively, D is TRBD2 (6 bases). Germline CDR1 MNHEY, CDR2 SVGAGI. Trimming shortened V by 2 bases and J by 1 base, and 10 bases separated the two germline ends. The CDR3 is 15 amino acids. CDR3 sequence: CASSYRASGTDTQYF. The CDR3 region has the DNA TGTGCCAGCAGTTACCGGGCTAGCGGCACAGATACGCAGTATTTT.

The rearrangement joins TRBV19 to TRBJ1-2, with 9 bases matching TRBD1. V gave up 1 base and J gave up 7 bases; unmatched junction bases: 4. The CDR3 has 14 residues. Germline CDR1 LNHDA, CDR2 SQIVND (reference sequence). The CDR3 DNA sequence: TGTGCCAGTAGTATAGTAGGGACAGGGCTTGGCTACACCTTC. Its translation is CASSIVGTGLGYTF.

The CDR3, as DNA: TGTGCCACCAGTGAACACGCCAACTATGGCTACACCTTC. This encodes CATSEHANYGYTF. V gene TRBV24-1 combines with J gene TRBJ1-2, with D hard to call. Germline V CDR1 and CDR2: KGHDR, SFDVKD. The V gene lost 4 bases and the J gene lost 2 bases, with 7 bases spanning the gap. The CDR3 loop spans 13 amino acids.

V and J are TRBV4-2 and TRBJ1-4; 7 bases are a match to TRBD1. Trimming removed 3 bases from V and 8 bases from J; junction bases left unmatched: 6. The CDR3 contains 14 residues. Looked up from germline, CDR1 is LGHNA and CDR2 is YNFKEQ. CDR3: CASSQVRDREKLFF. CDR3 DNA: TGTGCCAGCAGCCAGGTCCGGGACAGAGAAAAACTGTTTTTT.

With respect to this clone: One end of the junction varies from germline; a read error may be responsible. V usage is TRBV7-7 and J usage is TRBJ2-1, with 9 bases aligning to TRBD2. The germline V gene has CDR1 SSHAT and CDR2 FNYEAQ (reference sequence). The CDR3 is made up of 20 amino acids. CDR3 nucleotide sequence: TGTGCTAGCAGCACTATGCGGGAGGGCCGTTTATATCCCTTCCTCCATGAGCAGTTCTTC. Amino acid sequence: CASSTMREGRLYPFLHEQFF. The variable domain in full, with the rest retrieved from reference TRBV7-7 and TRBJ2-1, is GAGVSQSPRYKVTKRGQDVTLRCDPISSHATLYWYQQALGQGPEFLTYFNYEAQPDKSGLPSDRFSAERPEGSISTLTIQRTEQRDSAMYRCASSTMREGRLYPFLHEQFFGPGTRLTVL.

This chain uses TRBV27 with TRBJ1-4; TRBD1 agrees at 7 bases. The CDR3 spans 13 residues. Germline values: CDR1 MNHEY, CDR2 SMNVEV (reference sequence). V lost 7 bases and J lost 4; bases outside the gene matches: 3. CDR3 nucleotides: TGTGCCAGCACGGGACAGTTTAATGAAAAACTGTTTTTT. Protein: CASTGQFNEKLFF.

The rearrangement uses TRBV7-3 and TRBJ2-1; the match to TRBD2 covers 8 bases. The CDR3 totals 12 residues. In germline, CDR1 is SGHTA, CDR2 FQGTGA. Trimming at V came to 5 bases and at J to 8 bases, leaving 2 bases not matched to a gene. In DNA, the CDR3 is TGTGCCAGCAGCCCTAGCGGGCATGAGCAGTTCTTC. This translates into CASSPSGHEQFF.

V gene TRBV30 combines with J gene TRBJ2-7; no clear D. The V end lost 4 bases, the J end lost 3 bases, and 16 bases lay between the germline ends. Germline CDR1 and CDR2: GTSNPN and SVGIG (reference sequence). The CDR3 consists of 14 residues. CDR3 region: CAWMRAPLLYEQYF. The CDR3 DNA reads as TGTGCCTGGATGCGTGCCCCGCTCCTCTACGAGCAGTACTTC.

The V and J genes are TRBV7-3 and TRBJ2-5, with 11 bases identical to TRBD2. Germline-derived CDR1 and CDR2 are SGHTA and FQGTGA. V was clipped by 5 bases and J by 5 bases; unmatched bases: 7. The CDR3 consists of 15 residues. The CDR3 loop is CASSPLGLAGETQYF. Here the CDR3 DNA reads TGTGCCAGCAGCCCCTTAGGACTAGCGGGCGAGACCCAGTACTTC. The variable domain in full, with the rest retrieved from reference TRBV7-3 and TRBJ2-5, is GAGVSQTPSNKVTEKGKYVELRCDPISGHTALYWYRQSLGQGPEFLIYFQGTGAADDSGLPNDRFFAVRPEGSVSTLKIQRTERGDSAVYLCASSPLGLAGETQYFGPGTRLLVL.

The J gene is TRBJ2-3, the V gene TRBV4-1; no reliable D call. Trimming pared 0 bases from V and 3 bases from J, leaving 10 bases between. The CDR3 extends over 15 amino acids. Germline V lookup: CDR1 MGHRA, CDR2 YSYEKL. For the CDR3, the DNA is TGCGCCAGCAGCCAAGAAAACTCGAGGACAGATACGCAGTATTTT. Encoded protein: CASSQENSRTDTQYF.

The rearrangement joins TRBV15 to TRBJ2-3; no reliable D call. The CDR3 covers 13 residues. V was pared by 6 bases and J by 2 bases, with 9 bases between. CDR1 is LNHNV and CDR2 is YYDKDF in the germline V gene (reference sequence). This CDR3 is CATRFGYTDTQYF. CDR3 nucleotides: TGTGCCACCAGATTCGGGTACACAGATACGCAGTATTTT. Drawing the rest from reference TRBV15 and TRBJ2-3, the complete variable domain is DAMVIQNPRYQVTQFGKPVTLSCSQTLNHNVMYWYQQKSSQAPKLLFHYYDKDFNNEADTPDNFQSRRPNTSFCFLDIRSPGLGDTAMYLCATRFGYTDTQYFGPGTRLTVL.

The gene calls are TRBV5-1 and TRBJ2-1; TRBD2 matches at 13 bases. There are 17 residues in the CDR3. Unmatched junction bases numbered 6, after V lost 3 bases and J lost 3 bases. Germline V lookup: CDR1 SGHRS, CDR2 YFSETQ. CDR3 in amino acids: CASSSETSGRIYNEQFF. The CDR3 DNA reads as TGCGCCAGCAGCTCCGAGACTAGCGGGAGGATCTACAATGAGCAGTTCTTC.